This entry lists 20 T cell receptor beta chains sequenced from one sample in a study of T cells after yellow fever vaccination. TCRdb re-analysed the 5' RACE reads in MiXCR, keeping a single row per CDR3 protein. This table has some 670,000 distinct CDR3 sequences, about 12% appearing once. The material sequenced was PBMCs, taken on the day of the yellow fever booster vaccination. These receptors originate from a man aged 25-45 years who received the YFV17D yellow fever vaccine.

The CDR3 DNA is TGCAGTGCTAGAGATCAAAGTAGAGGAGTCCTTGATGGCTACACCTTC. It codes for CSARDQSRGVLDGYTF. J is TRBJ1-2 and V is TRBV20-1; D ambiguous. Per germline, CDR1 DFQATT and CDR2 SNEGSKA (reference sequence). Trimming took 0 bases from V and 6 from J, leaving 20 bases between them. The CDR3 is made up of 16 amino acids.

The V call is TRBV29-1, the J call TRBJ2-3; maybe TRBD2 (6 bases). Looked up from germline, CDR1 is SQVTM and CDR2 is ANQGSEA. V was pared by 4 bases and J by 0 bases, with 14 bases between. The CDR3 is 15 amino acids. The CDR3 is CSVGGVTSSTDTQYF. Here the CDR3 DNA reads TGCAGCGTTGGGGGGGTGACATCGAGCACAGATACGCAGTATTTT.

The table lists this clonotype with a few counts. The chain uses TRBV7-2 and TRBJ2-2, with D possibly being TRBD1 or TRBD2 (5 bases each). The CDR3 spans 15 residues. The germline V gene has CDR1 SGHTA and CDR2 FQGNSA. Trimming pared 2 bases from V and 10 bases from J, leaving 17 bases between. The CDR3 protein is CASSLSGRGVAELFF. The CDR3 DNA sequence: TGTGCCAGCAGCTTATCGGGGAGAGGGGTCGCGGAGCTGTTTTTT.

Many counts were recorded for this clonotype. In DNA form, the CDR3 reads TGCGCCAGCAGCTTGGGGGAAATCGGAAACATTCAGTACTTC. Its translation is CASSLGEIGNIQYF. The chain recombines TRBV5-1 with TRBJ2-4; no reliable D call. V gave up 0 bases and J gave up 6 bases, with 10 bases separating them. The germline V gene has CDR1 SGHRS and CDR2 YFSETQ. This CDR3 comprises 14 residues.

The CDR3 loop is CASTQWGPEQFF. The CDR3, as DNA: TGTGCCAGCACCCAATGGGGCCCTGAGCAGTTCTTC. The V gene is TRBV7-9, the J gene TRBJ2-1; the D gene is possibly TRBD1 (5 bases). The CDR3 is 12 residues long. Per germline, CDR1 SEHNR and CDR2 FQNEAQ (reference sequence). V lost 7 bases, J lost 9 bases, and 13 bases lay in between.

The chain links TRBV7-2 to TRBJ2-5; TRBD2 is a possible D gene (7 bases). CDR1 is SGHTA, CDR2 FQGNSA, per germline. V shed 5 bases and J shed 3 bases, with 19 bases lying between them. This CDR3 comprises 16 residues. The DNA of the CDR3 is TGTGCCAGCAGCCTACTAGCGCGAGGGGGTAAAGAGACCCAGTACTTC. The encoded protein is CASSLLARGGKETQYF.

The chain joins TRBV10-2 to TRBJ2-2; D not resolved. The CDR3 is 15 amino acids. V lost 2 bases and J 2 bases, leaving 9 bases between the germline ends. CDR1 and CDR2 from the germline V gene are WSHSY and SAAADI. In DNA, the CDR3 is TGCGCCAGCAGTGAGGGGTACTTCAACACCGGGGAGCTGTTTTTT. This gives the protein CASSEGYFNTGELFF.

The genes are TRBV12-3 or TRBV12-4 and TRBJ2-1, with D possibly being TRBD2 (6 bases). V lost 1 base and J lost 3, with 10 bases in between. The CDR3 is 15 residues long. As DNA, the CDR3 is TGTGCCAGCAGTTTAGGACTAGGGAACTACAATGAGCAGTTCTTC. It codes for CASSLGLGNYNEQFF.

This clonotype was found a few times. This rearrangement joins TRBV5-5 to TRBJ2-3, with 8 bases aligning to TRBD1. The CDR3 is 18 amino acids. Germline V gene data show CDR1 as SGHKS and CDR2 as YYEKEE (reference sequence). J gave up 2 bases and V 0 bases, and 11 bases lay outside the gene matches. The CDR3 loop reads CASSLVSRTGRTTDTQYF. The CDR3 DNA reads TGTGCCAGCAGCTTGGTCTCTCGGACAGGGAGAACCACAGATACGCAGTATTTT.

This clonotype has only a few counts. The V gene is TRBV19, the J gene TRBJ2-7; D gene ambiguous. Between the trimmed V and J ends, which lost 3 bases and 0 bases, there was a span of 6 bases. Germline assignment: CDR1 LNHDA and CDR2 SQIVND (reference sequence). The CDR3 extends over 13 amino acids. CDR3 nucleotide sequence: TGTGCCAGTAGTATCTCCCGCTCCTACGAGCAGTACTTC. Encoded protein: CASSISRSYEQYF.

This chain uses TRBV5-4 with TRBJ2-3; the D is unclear. V gave up 3 bases and J gave up 2 bases, with 10 bases separating them. This CDR3 is built from 14 residues. Germline V gene sequence: CDR1 SGHNT, CDR2 YYREEE (reference sequence). The CDR3 DNA reads TGTGCCAGCAGCTACGGGCCGGACACAGATACGCAGTATTTT. It yields the protein CASSYGPDTDTQYF.

This clonotype was seen a few times. The CDR3 protein is CASSLESGGGYEQYF. Here the CDR3 DNA reads TGCGCCAGCAGCTTGGAGTCAGGGGGCGGCTACGAGCAGTACTTC. This chain connects TRBV5-1 to TRBJ2-7; 8 bases align to TRBD1. Trimming took 0 bases from V and 3 from J; bases not matched to a gene: 5. CDR3 size: 15 residues. Germline CDR1 SGHRS, CDR2 YFSETQ.

This chain links TRBV6-5 with TRBJ1-2; D not resolved. Germline CDR1 reads MNHEY; CDR2 reads SVGAGI. The CDR3 sequence is 12 residues long. Deletions cut 0 bases from V and 4 bases from J, with 3 bases between. The CDR3 bases are TGTGCCAGCAGTTACTCCCCCTATGGCTACACCTTC. Translation gives CASSYSPYGYTF.

V is TRBV6-2 or TRBV6-3 and J is TRBJ2-1, with 12 bases aligning to TRBD1. Unmatched junction bases numbered 3, after V lost 8 bases and J lost 7 bases. The germline V gene encodes CDR1 MNHEY and CDR2 SVGEGT. CDR3 length: 13 residues. CDR3 sequence (DNA): TGTGCCAGCCGGGACAGGGGGCGTAATGAGCAGTTCTTC. Its translation: CASRDRGRNEQFF.

This clonotype was observed many times. J is TRBJ2-1 and V is TRBV20-1, with 13 bases that match TRBD2. The CDR3 has 14 amino acids. J lost 4 bases, V lost 3 bases, and 0 bases had no gene match. CDR1 and CDR2 from the germline V gene are DFQATT and SNEGSKA (reference sequence). Here the CDR3 DNA reads TGCAGTGCTAGGACTAGCGGGAGGTACAATGAGCAGTTCTTC. Translated, it gives CSARTSGRYNEQFF.

J is TRBJ2-7 and V is TRBV4-2; 7 positions agree with TRBD2. There are 15 residues in the CDR3. Per germline, CDR1 LGHNA and CDR2 YNFKEQ. J lost 5 bases, V lost 2 bases, and 9 bases had no gene match. The CDR3 is CASSQREGTKDEQYF. CDR3 nucleotide sequence: TGTGCCAGCAGCCAACGTGAGGGGACTAAGGACGAGCAGTACTTC.

This clonotype was found a few times. The rearrangement joins TRBV20-1 to TRBJ2-7, with D tentatively TRBD2 (6 bases). Deletions cut 5 bases from V and 2 bases from J, with 19 bases between. Germline V gives CDR1 DFQATT, CDR2 SNEGSKA (reference sequence). The CDR3 sequence is 15 residues long. CDR3 nucleotide sequence: TGCAGTGCTCTTACGACTAGTTCGGGACCCTACGAGCAGTACTTC. Translating gives CSALTTSSGPYEQYF.

This clonotype has a count of ten or more. The chain has TRBV12-3 or TRBV12-4 and TRBJ2-2; a possible D gene is TRBD1 (5 bases). The V end lost 5 bases, the J end lost 6 bases, and 13 bases lay between the germline ends. The CDR3 totals 14 residues. CDR3 residues: CASSMTVWAGELFF. DNA of the CDR3: TGTGCCAGCAGTATGACAGTATGGGCCGGGGAGCTGTTTTTT.

In this sample, this clonotype turned up once. V usage is TRBV5-1 and J usage is TRBJ2-1; possible D gene TRBD1, 5 bases. V was cut by 6 bases and J by 0 bases, with 13 bases left in between. From germline, CDR1 is SGHRS and CDR2 YFSETQ. CDR3 length equals 15 residues. CDR3 bases: TGCGCCAGCATCTTAGACAGCAGCTCCTACAATGAGCAGTTCTTC. Amino acids: CASILDSSSYNEQFF.

The V and J genes are TRBV7-9 and TRBJ2-4; possible D gene TRBD2, 5 bases. V lost 1 base to trimming and J lost 15 bases, with 19 bases between them. The germline V gene has CDR1 SEHNR and CDR2 FQNEAQ (reference sequence). The CDR3 sequence is 14 residues long. For the CDR3, the DNA is TGTGCCAGCAGCTTAGTAGCGCCGCCTCTCCCAAGGTACTTC. This encodes CASSLVAPPLPRYF.